What follows is one T cell receptor (beta chain) and its context. These data come from a study of blood T cell repertoires in COVID-19. Whole-study context: The origin of the acute and convalescent COVID-19 samples was the United States, Italy and Spain.

The Seattle site enrolled patients during active infection and followed them longitudinally. The CDR3 runs to 19 residues. CDR1 SNHLY and CDR2 FYNNEI come from the germline V gene. The ends lost 5 bases at V and 0 bases at J; junction bases unmatched: 15. Method: immunoSEQ multiplex PCR; TCRdb's copy keeps in-frame clones and lacks some. Of 48,000 or so clones detected, approximately 84% appear once; the ten largest clones hold roughly 2.5%. This receptor was obtained from a woman of 80 years or more with COVID-19, enrolled during active disease. The specimen sequenced was peripheral blood. V and J are TRBV2 and TRBJ1-5; 8 bases map to TRBD1. The CDR3 coding sequence is TGTGCCAGCAGTAGCTCCGAGACAGGGGATGTGCTTAGCAATCAGCCCCAGCATTTT. It encodes CASSSSETGDVLSNQPQHF.